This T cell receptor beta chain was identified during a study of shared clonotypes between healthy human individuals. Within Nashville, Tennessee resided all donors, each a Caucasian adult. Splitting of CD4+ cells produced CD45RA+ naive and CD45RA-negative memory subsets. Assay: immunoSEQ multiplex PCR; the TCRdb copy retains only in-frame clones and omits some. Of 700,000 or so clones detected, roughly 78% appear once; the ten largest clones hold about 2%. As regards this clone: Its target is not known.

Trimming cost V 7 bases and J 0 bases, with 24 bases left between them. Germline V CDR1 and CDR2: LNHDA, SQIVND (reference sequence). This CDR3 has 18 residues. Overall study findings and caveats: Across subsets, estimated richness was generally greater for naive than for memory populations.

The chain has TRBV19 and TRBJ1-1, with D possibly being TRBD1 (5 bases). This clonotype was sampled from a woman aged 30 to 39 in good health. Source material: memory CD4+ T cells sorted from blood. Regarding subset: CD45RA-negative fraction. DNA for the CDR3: TGTGCCAGTACAAACCTTAACAGGTCCCCTAACATGAACACTGAAGCTTTCTTT. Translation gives CASTNLNRSPNMNTEAFF.